A single sample gave rise to the 11 T cell receptor beta chains below, sequenced in a study of blood T cell repertoires in COVID-19. The method was immunoSEQ multiplex PCR; TCRdb's version includes in-frame clones alone and lacks a portion of them. This repertoire shows approximately 180,000 clones, over 80% found once; its top ten account for 6% to 7%. Material: peripheral blood. Receptor source: a woman aged 40-49 years with COVID-19, enrolled during active disease.

This rearrangement joins TRBV9 to TRBJ1-1; 7 positions match TRBD1. Germline loops: CDR1 SGDLS, CDR2 YYNGEE. Trimming removed 2 bases from V and 6 bases from J; junction bases left unmatched: 16. CDR3 length equals 17 residues. The CDR3: CASSVHYSGQANAEAFF. DNA of the CDR3: TGTGCCAGCAGCGTTCACTATTCCGGACAGGCCAACGCTGAAGCTTTCTTT.

The chain combines TRBV19 with TRBJ1-1; D unresolved. Per germline, CDR1 LNHDA and CDR2 SQIVND (reference sequence). The CDR3 runs 13 residues. V was trimmed by 9 bases and J by 0 bases, leaving 11 bases between them. The CDR3 sequence: CASDSIMNTEAFF. CDR3 DNA sequence: TGTGCCAGCGACTCCATCATGAACACTGAAGCTTTCTTT.

This clone was detected a few times. V is TRBV5-1 and J is TRBJ2-2, with D uncertain. Deletions cut 2 bases from V and 2 bases from J, with 4 bases between. Germline V gene sequence: CDR1 SGHRS, CDR2 YFSETQ. The CDR3 sequence is 13 residues long. For the CDR3, the DNA is TGCGCCAGCAGCTTCCCAAACACCGGGGAGCTGTTTTTT. Protein sequence: CASSFPNTGELFF. Using reference TRBV5-1 and TRBJ2-2 for the parts outside the CDR3, the full variable domain is KAGVTQTPRYLIKTRGQQVTLSCSPISGHRSVSWYQQTPGQGLQFLFEYFSETQRNKGNFPGRFSGRQFSNSRSEMNVSTLELGDSALYLCASSFPNTGELFFGEGSRLTVL.

The rearrangement joins TRBV7-9 to TRBJ1-4, with TRBD1 matching over 10 bases. J lost 1 base, V lost 8 bases, and 1 base had no gene match. Germline V lookup: CDR1 SEHNR, CDR2 FQNEAQ (reference sequence). CDR3 length equals 14 residues. This CDR3 is CASRTGGTNEKLFF. DNA of the CDR3: TGTGCCAGCCGGACAGGGGGAACTAATGAAAAACTGTTTTTT. Supplemented by reference TRBV7-9 and TRBJ1-4, the full variable domain reads DTGVSQNPRHKITKRGQNVTFRCDPISEHNRLYWYRQTLGQGPEFLTYFQNEAQLEKSRLLSDRFSAERPKGSFSTLEIQRTEQGDSAMYLCASRTGGTNEKLFFGSGTQLSVL.

The V gene is TRBV28, the J gene TRBJ2-4; D possibly corresponds to TRBD1 (6 bases). Germline V gives CDR1 MDHEN, CDR2 SYDVKM. V lost 5 bases, J lost 1 base, and 18 bases lay in between. The CDR3 has 17 amino acids. CDR3 sequence (DNA): TGTGCCAGCAGTCCCAACCCAGGGGCCGGGGCCAAAAACATTCAGTACTTC. This sequence encodes CASSPNPGAGAKNIQYF.

The chain combines TRBV12-5 with TRBJ2-1; maybe TRBD1 (6 bases). V lost 0 bases, J lost 5 bases, and 17 bases lay in between. Germline lookup yields CDR1 LGHNT and CDR2 FRNRAP. This CDR3 contains 17 residues. The CDR3: CASGLVQGGDRDNEQFF. The CDR3 nucleotides are TGTGCTAGTGGTTTGGTACAAGGGGGAGATAGGGACAATGAGCAGTTCTTC.

V usage is TRBV11-2 and J usage is TRBJ1-2, with TRBD1 matching 10 bases. The CDR3 sequence is 14 residues long. J gave up 7 bases and V 1 base, and 3 bases lay outside the gene matches. Germline values: CDR1 SGHAT, CDR2 FQNNGV. This CDR3 is CASSLADRGFGYTF. The CDR3 DNA reads TGTGCCAGCAGCTTAGCGGACAGGGGGTTTGGCTACACCTTC.

The CDR3 region has the DNA TGTGCCACCAGCAGTCGGGACAGGGGGCCCGAGCAGTACTTC. Translating gives CATSSRDRGPEQYF. The genes are TRBV15 and TRBJ2-7; 12 nucleotides align to TRBD1. The trim removed 3 bases at V and 6 bases at J, leaving 3 bases unmatched. The germline V gene has CDR1 LNHNV and CDR2 YYDKDF (reference sequence). CDR3 length: 14 amino acids.

CDR3 sequence (DNA): TGTGCCGCGTCCCGGAGTGAAGCTTTCTTT. Translated, it gives CAASRSEAFF. The V and J genes are TRBV19 and TRBJ1-1; D unresolved. Trimming stripped 11 bases from V and 7 bases from J, with 11 bases between. The CDR3 is made up of 10 amino acids. Germline CDR1 LNHDA, CDR2 SQIVND (reference sequence).

This clone was detected a few times. The CDR3 nucleotides read TGCGCCAGCAGCCCGACAGGGGATTTGCAGTTCTTC. Residues: CASSPTGDLQFF. This chain uses TRBV4-1 with TRBJ2-1, with 8 bases matching TRBD1. This CDR3 comprises 12 residues. Germline V gene sequence: CDR1 MGHRA, CDR2 YSYEKL. Unmatched junction bases numbered 5, after V lost 4 bases and J lost 12 bases.

This clone was detected only a few times. The CDR3 here is CASSRQGNSGNTIYF. The DNA of the CDR3 is TGTGCCAGCAGTAGACAGGGCAACTCTGGAAACACCATATATTTT. The chain is built from TRBV6-5 and TRBJ1-3, with TRBD1 matching 7 bases. The CDR3 is 15 residues long. V shed 5 bases, J shed 0 bases, and the junction held 4 bases outside the gene matches. Germline loops: CDR1 MNHEY, CDR2 SVGAGI.